These 14 T cell receptor beta chains came from one sample sequenced in a study of T cell responses to AZD1222 COVID-19 vaccine (dated by TCRdb to the early 2020s). The time point tag for this specimen amounts to: baseline before first vaccination. The library was obtained by the immunoSEQ multiplex PCR assay. Held by TCRdb, this immuneACCESS table contains in-frame sequences only and omits some clones. Under half of the omission traces to an unresolved V gene where checked; the cause of the rest is unknown. In all, the sample holds 77,000 or so clones, and about 91% of those were seen once. Roughly a fifth of the sample goes to the ten largest clones. The sample here was peripheral blood, taken on day 0 of AZD1222 vaccination. Every receptor here comes from an adult in good health.

In the case of this clone: Different DNA sequences within this sample yield the same CDR3. CDR3 bases: TGTGCCAGCAGCGTAGTGTCGGGGGACACTGAAGCTTTCTTT. As protein: CASSVVSGDTEAFF. The J gene is TRBJ1-1, the V gene TRBV9, with D perhaps TRBD1 (5 bases). This CDR3 is built from 14 residues. In germline, CDR1 is SGDLS, CDR2 YYNGEE. Trimming cost V 0 bases and J 3 bases, with 9 bases left between them.

V and J are TRBV5-6 and TRBJ2-7, with D possibly being TRBD1 (6 bases). The length of the CDR3 is 13 residues. V gave up 4 bases and J gave up 1 base, with 9 bases separating them. Looked up from germline, CDR1 is SGHDT and CDR2 is YYEEEE. This chain's CDR3 is CASSTGTSYEQYF. In DNA form, the CDR3 reads TGTGCCAGCAGCACCGGGACATCCTACGAGCAGTACTTC.

The chain joins TRBV15 to TRBJ1-6; D uncertain. The CDR3 is made up of 12 amino acids. Trimming took off 3 bases at V and 14 bases at J, with 11 bases between the two ends. The V gene's germline CDR1 is LNHNV and CDR2 YYDKDF (reference sequence). CDR3 bases: TGTGCCACCAGCAGTCCCGAAGAGGCCCTCCACTTT. It yields the protein CATSSPEEALHF.

This clone was recorded only once. This chain links TRBV19 with TRBJ1-2; D uncertain. Germline-derived CDR1 and CDR2 are LNHDA and SQIVND (reference sequence). The CDR3 runs 13 residues. Trimming removed 6 bases from V and 4 bases from J, with 12 bases in between. The DNA of the CDR3 is TGTGCCAGTAGGAGCAGGTTTTTCTATGGCTACACCTTC. Translating it yields CASRSRFFYGYTF.

V is TRBV7-6 and J is TRBJ2-7; the D call may be TRBD1 or TRBD2 (5 bases each). With 5 bases removed from V and 1 base from J, the gap between germline ends came to 18 bases. Looked up from germline, CDR1 is SGHVS and CDR2 is FNYEAQ. CDR3 length: 16 amino acids. The CDR3 reads CASSRGLPGRSYEQYF. The CDR3 DNA sequence: TGTGCCAGCAGCCGAGGGTTGCCAGGGCGATCCTACGAGCAGTACTTC.

This clone was counted once. The rearrangement joins TRBV19 to TRBJ2-7; 15 bases fit TRBD2. There are 15 residues in the CDR3. The germline gives CDR1 LNHDA, CDR2 SQIVND (reference sequence). V dropped 4 bases and J dropped 5; count of bases not matched to a gene: 3. In DNA, the CDR3 is TGTGCCAGTAGTACACGGACTAGCGGGAGGGACGAGCAGTACTTC. Its protein product is CASSTRTSGRDEQYF.

The V call is TRBV2, the J call TRBJ2-3, with D perhaps TRBD2 (5 bases). Trimming cost V 3 bases and J 3 bases, with 10 bases left between them. Germline loops: CDR1 SNHLY, CDR2 FYNNEI. This CDR3 is built from 14 residues. The CDR3 spells CASSEMIATDTQYF. The DNA of the CDR3 is TGTGCCAGCAGTGAGATGATAGCGACAGATACGCAGTATTTT.

This chain links TRBV14 with TRBJ1-2; TRBD1 might be the D (5 bases). V shed 5 bases and J shed 2 bases, with 6 bases lying between them. CDR3 size: 12 residues. The germline gives CDR1 SGHDN, CDR2 FVKESK. DNA of the CDR3: TGTGCCAGCAGCTACAGGAACTATGGCTACACCTTC. Translated: CASSYRNYGYTF.

V is TRBV14 and J is TRBJ1-1, with D possibly matching TRBD1 (5 bases). This CDR3 is 17 amino acids long. The germline gives CDR1 SGHDN, CDR2 FVKESK. V gave up 1 base and J gave up 1 base, with 16 bases separating them. The CDR3 loop reads CASSQVHGGPRNTEAFF. For the CDR3, the DNA is TGTGCCAGCAGCCAAGTTCATGGGGGACCGAGGAACACTGAAGCTTTCTTT.

Written as DNA, the CDR3 is TGTGCTAGCGCGGCGGCAAATGAGCAGTTCTTC. Translating gives CASAAANEQFF. The genes are TRBV12-5 and TRBJ2-1; no clear D. Germline V gene data show CDR1 as LGHNT and CDR2 as FRNRAP. The CDR3 totals 11 residues. V gave up 9 bases and J gave up 7 bases, with 10 bases separating them.

The rearrangement uses TRBV24-1 and TRBJ1-2; tentative D call: TRBD1 (6 bases). This CDR3 has 16 residues. Germline V gene data show CDR1 as KGHDR and CDR2 as SFDVKD. V lost 7 bases to trimming and J lost 2 bases, with 19 bases between them. The CDR3 DNA is TGTGCCACCAGCCTATCAGGGGAGTCCCCGAACTATGGCTACACCTTC. Protein product: CATSLSGESPNYGYTF.

This chain connects TRBV7-9 to TRBJ2-3; no reliable D call. The V gene's germline CDR1 is SEHNR and CDR2 FQNEAQ (reference sequence). The CDR3 consists of 13 residues. The germline V and J ends were trimmed by 6 bases and 6 bases, with 13 bases remaining between them. The CDR3 loop is CASSSVPTDTQYF. The CDR3 coding sequence is TGTGCCAGCAGTTCTGTTCCGACGGATACGCAGTATTTT.

The V gene is TRBV10-1, the J gene TRBJ2-7, with 7 positions matching TRBD2. With V trimmed by 7 bases and J by 2 bases, 17 bases remained unmatched. Germline CDR1 is WNHNN and CDR2 is SYGVQD (reference sequence). The CDR3 is 17 amino acids. CDR3 amino acids: CASIPPRASGGPYEQYF. CDR3 DNA: TGCGCCAGCATACCCCCCCGGGCTAGCGGAGGCCCCTACGAGCAGTACTTC.

The V gene is TRBV19, the J gene TRBJ1-2; D is unclear. The V end lost 4 bases, the J end lost 0 bases, and 12 bases lay between the germline ends. This CDR3 is built from 15 residues. CDR1 is LNHDA, CDR2 SQIVND, per germline (reference sequence). The CDR3 DNA follows: TGTGCCAGTAGTAGAATACAAGTTACTAACTATGGCTACACCTTC. Its protein product is CASSRIQVTNYGYTF.